Listed here are 24 T cell receptor beta chains from one sample, sequenced in a study of beta chain features in type 1 diabetes. The whole isolated RNA underwent reverse transcription, so sequencing captured expressed TCRB transcripts. Sequencing was performed with immunoSEQ multiplex PCR; in TCRdb, only in-frame clones are kept and a portion is missing. This sample has 300,000 to 450,000 clones, with less than 20% found just once. Material for sequencing was naive CD4+ T cells from blood. The receptors were sampled from a woman younger than 35 in good health.

J is TRBJ2-7 and V is TRBV30; 9 nucleotides match TRBD2. CDR3 length: 13 residues. Germline V gene sequence: CDR1 GTSNPN, CDR2 SVGIG (reference sequence). V lost 3 bases to trimming and J lost 10 bases; unmatched junction nucleotides: 10. The chain's CDR3 is CAWRMREGRSQYF. Written as DNA, the CDR3 is TGTGCCTGGAGAATGCGGGAGGGCCGGTCCCAGTACTTC.

The chain joins TRBV7-2 to TRBJ2-1, with 7 bases identical to TRBD2. There are 15 residues in the CDR3. Germline V gene lookup returns CDR1 SGHTA and CDR2 FQGNSA. V lost 2 bases and J lost 7; bases outside the gene matches: 8. CDR3 nucleotides: TGTGCCAGCAGCTTATGGGTGGGAGGGTCTAATGAGCAGTTCTTC. Its protein product is CASSLWVGGSNEQFF.

CDR3 in DNA: TGTGCCTGGAGTGTACGTCTAGTTCGATACAATGAGCAGTTCTTC. Translation gives CAWSVRLVRYNEQFF. This chain connects TRBV30 to TRBJ2-1; D remains ambiguous. The CDR3 is made up of 15 amino acids. Trimming took 0 bases from V and 4 from J, leaving 13 bases between them. Germline CDR1 reads GTSNPN; CDR2 reads SVGIG (reference sequence).

V gene TRBV29-1 combines with J gene TRBJ1-1, with D perhaps TRBD1 (5 bases). This CDR3 region has 16 residues. Trimming removed 3 bases from V and 2 bases from J, with 19 bases in between. The V gene's germline CDR1 is SQVTM and CDR2 ANQGSEA. This CDR3 reads CSVEESSRGLNTEAFF. CDR3 nucleotide sequence: TGCAGCGTTGAGGAATCTTCTAGGGGACTAAACACTGAAGCTTTCTTT.

The rearrangement uses TRBV9 and TRBJ1-1, with a tentative D call TRBD1 (6 bases). The CDR3 consists of 14 residues. Germline V gives CDR1 SGDLS, CDR2 YYNGEE. V dropped 3 bases and J dropped 2 bases, with 11 bases sitting between them. CDR3 residues: CASSGGQINTEAFF. CDR3 in DNA: TGTGCCAGCAGCGGAGGACAGATAAACACTGAAGCTTTCTTT.

This clone has more than one count but fewer than ten. The genes are TRBV18 and TRBJ1-2; possibly TRBD1 for D (5 bases). The CDR3 totals 15 residues. The V gene lost 2 bases and the J gene lost 6 bases, with 16 bases spanning the gap. CDR1 is KGHSH, CDR2 LQKENI, per germline. CDR3 sequence: CASSPRGLLGDGYTF. The DNA of the CDR3 is TGTGCCAGCTCACCAAGGGGCTTATTGGGCGATGGCTACACCTTC.

The chain recombines TRBV15 with TRBJ2-3; a possible D gene is TRBD1 (6 bases). This CDR3 contains 15 residues. V was cut by 0 bases and J by 8 bases, with 15 bases left in between. Germline V lookup: CDR1 LNHNV, CDR2 YYDKDF (reference sequence). CDR3 in amino acids: CATSRDRQGLATQYF. As DNA, the CDR3 is TGTGCCACCAGCAGAGATCGGCAGGGGTTAGCTACGCAGTATTTT.

The chain recombines TRBV4-2 with TRBJ2-1; 8 bases align to TRBD2. After removal of 0 bases from V and 6 bases from J, the junction contained 7 bases not matched to a gene. Germline lookup yields CDR1 LGHNA and CDR2 YNFKEQ. This CDR3 spans 16 amino acids. CDR3 in amino acids: CASSQDRSGGVNEQFF. The CDR3, as DNA: TGTGCCAGCAGCCAAGATCGGAGCGGGGGTGTCAATGAGCAGTTCTTC.

V gene TRBV7-9 combines with J gene TRBJ1-5; weak D call: TRBD1 (6 bases). The CDR3 runs to 15 residues. V was trimmed by 2 bases and J by 5 bases, leaving 13 bases between them. In germline, CDR1 is SEHNR, CDR2 FQNEAQ (reference sequence). As DNA, the CDR3 is TGTGCCAGCAGCTTAACAGGGTTTGGCGATCAGCCCCAGCATTTT. It encodes CASSLTGFGDQPQHF.

This clone has more than one count but fewer than ten. The rearrangement uses TRBV4-1 and TRBJ2-3, with D possibly TRBD2 on 5 matching bases. CDR1 MGHRA and CDR2 YSYEKL come from the germline V gene. The CDR3 length is 16 residues. V was cut by 1 base and J by 6 bases, with 17 bases left in between. In DNA form, the CDR3 reads TGCGCCAGCAGCCAAGTCGGACTGTCATTGGGGGATACGCAGTATTTT. The encoded protein is CASSQVGLSLGDTQYF.

Comments on this clone: The CDR3 does not close with the conserved phenylalanine or tryptophan, likely indicating a read error. The DNA is omitted, as the CDR3 cannot be located on it reliably, and the CDR3 follows TCRdb's listing. V and J are TRBV4-3 and TRBJ1-5; no check of the table's D call, TRBD1, against the DNA was made. The germline V gene encodes CDR1 LGHNA and CDR2 YSLEER. The CDR3 is 8 residues long, ends included. The CDR3 is CASSQRGV.

The J gene is TRBJ2-5, the V gene TRBV7-2; a weak D match, TRBD1 (6 bases). The CDR3 sequence is 14 residues long. Deletions cut 5 bases from V and 1 base from J, with 11 bases between. Germline values: CDR1 SGHTA, CDR2 FQGNSA. Here the CDR3 reads CASSVQGPQETQYF. The CDR3 bases are TGTGCCAGCAGCGTACAGGGACCCCAAGAGACCCAGTACTTC.

The genes are TRBV7-9 and TRBJ2-1, with D possibly being TRBD2 (6 bases). Germline lookup yields CDR1 SEHNR and CDR2 FQNEAQ (reference sequence). Trimming took 2 bases from V and 8 from J, leaving 13 bases between them. The CDR3 covers 14 residues. This chain's CDR3 is CASSLTGVVDEQFF. The CDR3 DNA reads as TGTGCCAGCAGCTTAACGGGGGTGGTTGATGAGCAGTTCTTC.

The chain combines TRBV28 with TRBJ1-1; TRBD1 matches at 8 bases. The J segment lost 4 bases and the V segment lost 5 bases, leaving 6 bases of the junction unmatched. There are 14 residues in the CDR3. CDR1 and CDR2 (germline): MDHEN, SYDVKM. The CDR3 spells CASSPGGTATEAFF. The CDR3 region has the DNA TGTGCCAGCAGTCCAGGGGGCACTGCCACTGAAGCTTTCTTT.

J is TRBJ2-1 and V is TRBV14; a possible D gene is TRBD2 (6 bases). The V and J ends lost 5 bases and 10 bases respectively, with 15 bases between them. The CDR3 is 13 amino acids. Germline-derived CDR1 and CDR2 are SGHDN and FVKESK. The CDR3 protein is CASSWDLQGEQFF. The CDR3 DNA sequence: TGTGCCAGCAGCTGGGACTTGCAAGGAGAGCAGTTCTTC.

This clone was seen more than once but under ten times. The rearrangement uses TRBV9 and TRBJ2-1; D is ambiguous. The germline CDR1 and CDR2 sequences are SGDLS and YYNGEE. Trimming left V 4 bases short and J 0 bases short, with 8 bases between. CDR3 size: 14 residues. The CDR3 loop is CASSPLSSYNEQFF. The CDR3 DNA is TGTGCCAGCAGCCCTCTGAGCTCCTACAATGAGCAGTTCTTC.

This clone turned up a few times. This chain connects TRBV4-1 to TRBJ1-1; TRBD1 matches 9 bases. The germline V gene has CDR1 MGHRA and CDR2 YSYEKL. The CDR3 loop spans 15 amino acids. Trimming at V came to 2 bases and at J to 5 bases, leaving 6 bases not matched to a gene. The CDR3 DNA reads as TGCGCCAGCAGCCAATTGGGGACAGGGCGAACTGAAGCTTTCTTT. Residues: CASSQLGTGRTEAFF.

The rearrangement joins TRBV5-1 to TRBJ2-1, with D perhaps matching TRBD2 (5 bases). The CDR3 sequence is 15 residues long. V was pared by 3 bases and J by 6 bases, with 16 bases between. Germline assignment: CDR1 SGHRS and CDR2 YFSETQ. CDR3 protein: CASSSGLATGNEQFF. CDR3 DNA: TGCGCCAGCAGCTCCGGACTGGCCACGGGCAATGAGCAGTTCTTC.

This clone was detected only a few times. CDR3 DNA: TGCACCAGCAGTCACCAGGGCCGGAGTAATGAAAAACTGTTTTTT. Amino acids: CTSSHQGRSNEKLFF. V is TRBV1 and J is TRBJ1-4; the table's D call, TRBD1, has no DNA check behind it. TRBV1 represents a pseudogene. The CDR3 runs to 15 residues.

V usage is TRBV30 and J usage is TRBJ2-5, with D uncertain. V was clipped by 5 bases and J by 5 bases, with 12 bases between them. This CDR3 comprises 12 residues. Germline assignment: CDR1 GTSNPN and CDR2 SVGIG (reference sequence). The CDR3, as DNA: TGTGCCTGGGCTCAGGCTCGGGAGACCCAGTACTTC. Its protein product is CAWAQARETQYF.

On this clone itself: Other nucleotide sequences from this sample produce the same CDR3. The chain combines TRBV30 with TRBJ2-7, with D hard to call. With 2 bases removed from V and 3 bases from J, the gap between germline ends came to 5 bases. Looked up from germline, CDR1 is GTSNPN and CDR2 is SVGIG (reference sequence). This CDR3 comprises 11 residues. The CDR3 loop is CAWSSSYEQYF. In DNA, the CDR3 is TGTGCCTGGAGTTCCAGCTACGAGCAGTACTTC.

V is TRBV9 and J is TRBJ1-2; no definite D call. The CDR3 totals 15 residues. V was cut by 7 bases and J by 8 bases, with 24 bases left in between. In germline, CDR1 is SGDLS, CDR2 YYNGEE. CDR3 sequence reads: CASSGLGLGLEGYTF. The DNA for the CDR3 is TGTGCCAGCTCTGGTCTAGGCCTGGGTCTGGAGGGCTACACCTTC. Full variable domain (remainder filled in from reference TRBV9 and TRBJ1-2): DSGVTQTPKHLITATGQRVTLRCSPRSGDLSVYWYQQSLDQGLQFLIQYYNGEERAKGNILERFSAQQFPDLHSELNLSSLELGDSALYFCASSGLGLGLEGYTFGSGTRLTVV.

V and J are TRBV6-5 and TRBJ2-2, with 7 bases identical to TRBD2. V was clipped by 5 bases and J by 5 bases; unmatched bases: 5. This CDR3 region has 14 residues. Looked up from germline, CDR1 is MNHEY and CDR2 is SVGAGI. The chain's CDR3 is CASSMGGRTGELFF. CDR3 DNA: TGTGCCAGCAGTATGGGAGGGCGGACCGGGGAGCTGTTTTTT.

This chain uses TRBV10-3 with TRBJ2-7; TRBD1 matches 9 bases. Germline trimming cut 0 bases from V and 1 base from J; bases unmatched to any gene: 7. CDR3 length: 17 residues. The V gene's germline CDR1 is ENHRY and CDR2 SYGVKD. CDR3: CAISESIGTGNSYEQYF. Written as DNA, the CDR3 is TGTGCCATCAGTGAGTCGATTGGGACAGGGAATTCCTACGAGCAGTACTTC.